The entry below gives a single T cell receptor (beta chain) sequence along with its context. What antigen it recognizes has not been identified. No base qualities exist here, and no much larger clone lies one base off it. This sample stems from a study of blood T cells in healthy people across ages (dated by TCRdb to between 2014 and 2016). Background for the entire study: In model experiments, template switching captured roughly one uniquely barcoded TCR beta cDNA molecule for every two T cells. Using deep sequencing normalized with unique cDNA molecular identifiers, the study measured how TCR beta repertoire diversity changes with age. Four age groups were formed from the donors: young (average 16 years), middle-aged (more than 35), aged (about 68) and long-lived (about 80). To avoid experimental bias, donors of different ages were spread randomly across the sequencing lanes. The study analyzed two additional independent replicas of 1 million unique cDNA reads from the same blood draw for two donors, one aged 18 to 30 and one aged 80 or older.

Spanning cysteine to phenylalanine, the CDR3 consists of 16 amino acids. Only the CDR3 part of the read is kept: 48 bases, read in frame from the first base. V loses 8 bases, J loses 1 base, and the germline ends lie 20 bases apart. The paper as a whole reports these results and caveats: There was a strong correlation between observed TCR beta diversity and the percentage of naive T cells measured by flow cytometry. Conclusive comparison of naive and antigen-experienced compartments was prevented by the profiling of bulk unsorted PBMCs. As age increased, observed TCR beta diversity per million T cells dropped in a roughly linear way, and a significant reduction was already evident by age 40. The CMV infection status of donors was not known, potentially confounding age-related changes in expanded clonotypes. Compared with the aged group, more naive CD4+ T cells, fewer expanded clones and increased TCR diversity were shown by the long-lived group, suggesting age selection. Estimates of total diversity from one million sequenced T cells were regarded as lower bounds and underestimates.

The 35 to 40 donors, aged about 6 to 95 years, were systemically healthy Caucasian individuals from Russia. Approximately 10 milliliters of peripheral blood were collected from each donor into EDTA-treated Vacutainer tubes. Ficoll-Paque density-gradient centrifugation was used to isolate PBMCs, with at least 6.5 million per sample. Trizol reagent was used to extract total RNA from the PBMCs, yielding at least 5 micrograms per sample. The percentages of naive CD45RAhigh/CD27high T cells were determined by flow cytometry on a PBMC aliquot from every donor. The library relied on 5' RACE. Sequencing relied on an Illumina HiSeq 2500. A second PCR of roughly 7 to 12 cycles was run with a J-beta primer mix and a sample-barcoded 5' primer. Each TCR beta cDNA molecule received a unique molecular identifier from a template-switch 5' adaptor carrying 12 random nucleotides. Each sample yielded at least 3 million CDR3-containing paired-end reads. First-strand cDNA was synthesized from all RNA with the Mint cDNA synthesis kit, primed by a TRBC-specific oligonucleotide. Following uracil-DNA glycosylase treatment, a first 18-cycle PCR with universal primers M1SS and BC2_uni_R was performed on all cDNA. Per the authors' processing: Normalization of each sample was performed by random selection of 1 million high-quality reads, each carrying a distinct molecular identifier. Instead of being binned into consensus sequences, reads that shared molecular identifiers were thrown out. MiTCR, run with a Q25 quality threshold and the strictest error-elimination algorithm, handled CDR3 identification, clonotype clustering and error correction. A nonparametric unseen species model with Euler transformation was used to estimate a lower bound on total TCR beta diversity. TCRdb reran the public reads through fastp at Q25 and MiXCR, keeping productive beta chains. Merged by CDR3 protein, the rows form single entries marked with the most common genes and DNA. The V and J calls were not made by the authors but by TCRdb's processing. This sample gives hundreds of thousands of distinct CDR3 sequences in total; 20% to 25% of them show up just once. The ten most abundant clones make up roughly 3.6% of the sample.

Sequenced input: blood. This sequence uses TRBV12-3 or TRBV12-4 and TRBJ2-5, and perhaps TRBD2 as D gene, on 6 matching bases. This sequence was found in a man between 65 and 80 years old in good health. The base sequence is TGTGCCAGCCCGTTTGTTTCGCGGGGTTGCCAAGAGACCCAGTACTTC. It translates to CASPFVSRGCQETQYF.